This section outlines one T cell receptor beta chain sequence together with its context. This record comes from a study of cytomegalovirus exposure and HLA in healthy donors. Primers for the PCR totalled 60 Vbeta and 13 Jbeta. Here immunoSEQ multiplex PCR was the method, and the copy in TCRdb shows in-frame clones only, minus some. The sample includes over 100,000 clones, roughly 78% of them seen just once. The CDR3 totals 18 residues. Germline V gene data show CDR1 as MNHEY and CDR2 as SMNVEV (reference sequence). Losses at the gene ends were 0 bases for V and 5 bases for J; bases not matched to a gene: 12.

The TCR comes from a woman in her twenties or thirties in good health and CMV-seropositive. Sequenced sample: PBMCs. This chain uses TRBV27 with TRBJ2-1; TRBD2 matches at 8 bases. The CDR3 DNA is TGTGCCAGCAGTTTATCACCCCCCCTAGCGGGTAGACACAATGAGCAGTTCTTC. Protein product: CASSLSPPLAGRHNEQFF.